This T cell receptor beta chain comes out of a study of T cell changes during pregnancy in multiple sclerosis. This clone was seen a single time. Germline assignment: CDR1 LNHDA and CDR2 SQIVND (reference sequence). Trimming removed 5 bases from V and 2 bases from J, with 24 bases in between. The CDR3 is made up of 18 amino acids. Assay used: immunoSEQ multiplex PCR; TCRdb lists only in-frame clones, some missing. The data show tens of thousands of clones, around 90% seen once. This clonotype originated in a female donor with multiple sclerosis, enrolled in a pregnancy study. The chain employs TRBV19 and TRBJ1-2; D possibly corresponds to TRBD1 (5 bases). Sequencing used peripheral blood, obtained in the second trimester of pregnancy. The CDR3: CASSPRLGAQFRNYGYTF. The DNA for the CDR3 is TGTGCCAGTAGTCCCCGACTAGGGGCACAGTTCAGGAACTATGGCTACACCTTC.